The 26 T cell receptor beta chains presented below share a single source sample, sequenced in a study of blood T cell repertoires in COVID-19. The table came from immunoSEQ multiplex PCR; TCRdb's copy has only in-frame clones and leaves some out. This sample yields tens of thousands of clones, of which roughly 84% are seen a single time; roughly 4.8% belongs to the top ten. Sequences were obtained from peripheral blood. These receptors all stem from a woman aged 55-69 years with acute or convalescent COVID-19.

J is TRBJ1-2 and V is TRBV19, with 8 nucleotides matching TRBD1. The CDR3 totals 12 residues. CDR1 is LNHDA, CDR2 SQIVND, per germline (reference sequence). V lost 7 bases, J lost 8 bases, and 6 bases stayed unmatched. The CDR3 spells CASNHRGDGYTF. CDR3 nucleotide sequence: TGTGCCAGTAATCACAGGGGGGACGGCTACACCTTC.

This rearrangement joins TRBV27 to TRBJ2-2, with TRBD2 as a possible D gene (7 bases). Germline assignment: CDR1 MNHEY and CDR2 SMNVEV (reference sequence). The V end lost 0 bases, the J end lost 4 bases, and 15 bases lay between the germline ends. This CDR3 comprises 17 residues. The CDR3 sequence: CASSLSAGGRITGELFF. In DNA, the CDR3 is TGTGCCAGCAGTTTATCGGCCGGGGGGCGGATCACCGGGGAGCTGTTTTTT.

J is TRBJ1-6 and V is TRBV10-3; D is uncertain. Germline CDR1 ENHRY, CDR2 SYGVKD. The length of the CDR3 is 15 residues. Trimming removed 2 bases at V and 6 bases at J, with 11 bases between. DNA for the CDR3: TGTGCCATCAGTGAGGGAGAGGAGAGTAATTCACCCCTCCACTTT. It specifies CAISEGEESNSPLHF.

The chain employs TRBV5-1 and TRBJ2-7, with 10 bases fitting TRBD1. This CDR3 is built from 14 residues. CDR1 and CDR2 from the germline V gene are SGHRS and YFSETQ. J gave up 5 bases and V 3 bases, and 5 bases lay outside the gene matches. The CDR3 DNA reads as TGCGCCAGCAGCTCGGGACAGGGGTCCCACGAGCAGTACTTC. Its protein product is CASSSGQGSHEQYF.

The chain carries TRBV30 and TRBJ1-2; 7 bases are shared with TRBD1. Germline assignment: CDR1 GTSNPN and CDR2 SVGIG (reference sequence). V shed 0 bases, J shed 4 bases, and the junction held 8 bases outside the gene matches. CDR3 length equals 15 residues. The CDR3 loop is CAWSVPLGQIYGYTF. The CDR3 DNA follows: TGTGCCTGGAGTGTCCCTTTGGGACAGATCTATGGCTACACCTTC.

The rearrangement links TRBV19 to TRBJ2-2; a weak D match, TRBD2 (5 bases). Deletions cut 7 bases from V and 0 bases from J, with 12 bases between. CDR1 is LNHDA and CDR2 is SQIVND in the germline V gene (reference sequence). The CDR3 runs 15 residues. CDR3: CASNPGIANTGELFF. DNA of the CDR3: TGTGCCAGTAATCCGGGGATTGCGAACACCGGGGAGCTGTTTTTT. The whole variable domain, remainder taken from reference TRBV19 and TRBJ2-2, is DGGITQSPKYLFRKEGQNVTLSCEQNLNHDAMYWYRQDPGQGLRLIYYSQIVNDFQKGDIAEGYSVSREKKESFPLTVTSAQKNPTAFYLCASNPGIANTGELFFGEGSRLTVL.

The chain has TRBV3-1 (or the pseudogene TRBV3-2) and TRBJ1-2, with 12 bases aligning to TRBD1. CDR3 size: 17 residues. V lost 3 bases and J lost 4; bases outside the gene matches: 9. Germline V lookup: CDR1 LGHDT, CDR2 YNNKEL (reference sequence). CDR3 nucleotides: TGTGCCAGCAGCCAGGGGGGGACAGGGGGCACAGTCTATGGCTACACCTTC. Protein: CASSQGGTGGTVYGYTF.

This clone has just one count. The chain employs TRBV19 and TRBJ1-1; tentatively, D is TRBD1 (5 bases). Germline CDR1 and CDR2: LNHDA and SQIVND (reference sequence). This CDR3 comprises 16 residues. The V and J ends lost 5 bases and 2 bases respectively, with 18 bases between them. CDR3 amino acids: CASSVDSVALNTEAFF. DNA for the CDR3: TGTGCCAGTAGTGTCGACAGCGTGGCCCTAAACACTGAAGCTTTCTTT.

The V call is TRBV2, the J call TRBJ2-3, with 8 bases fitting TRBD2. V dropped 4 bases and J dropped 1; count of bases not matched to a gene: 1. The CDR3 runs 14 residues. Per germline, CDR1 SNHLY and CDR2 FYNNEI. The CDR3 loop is CASSVLAGTDTQYF. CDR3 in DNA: TGTGCCAGCAGTGTACTAGCGGGCACAGATACGCAGTATTTT. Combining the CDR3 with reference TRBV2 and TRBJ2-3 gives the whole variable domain EPEVTQTPSHQVTQMGQEVILRCVPISNHLYFYWYRQILGQKVEFLVSFYNNEISEKSEIFDDQFSVERPDGSNFTLKIRSTKLEDSAMYFCASSVLAGTDTQYFGPGTRLTVL.

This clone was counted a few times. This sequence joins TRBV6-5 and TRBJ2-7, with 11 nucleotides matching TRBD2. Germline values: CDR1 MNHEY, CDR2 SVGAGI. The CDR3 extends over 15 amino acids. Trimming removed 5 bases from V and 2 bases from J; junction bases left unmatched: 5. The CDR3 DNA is TGTGCCAGCAGTCTCACACTAGCGGGGGCCTACGAGCAGTACTTC. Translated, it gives CASSLTLAGAYEQYF.

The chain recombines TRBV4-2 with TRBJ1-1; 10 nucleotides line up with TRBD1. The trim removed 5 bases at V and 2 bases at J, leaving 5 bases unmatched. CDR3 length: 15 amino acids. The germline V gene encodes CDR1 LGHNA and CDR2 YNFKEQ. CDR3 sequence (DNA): TGTGCCAGCAGCGGCCGGGACAGGGGAAACACTGAAGCTTTCTTT. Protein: CASSGRDRGNTEAFF.

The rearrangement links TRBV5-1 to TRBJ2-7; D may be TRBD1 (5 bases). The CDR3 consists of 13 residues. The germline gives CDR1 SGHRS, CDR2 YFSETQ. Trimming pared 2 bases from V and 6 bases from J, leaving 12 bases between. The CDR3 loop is CASSLLTVAEQYF. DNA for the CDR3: TGCGCCAGCAGCTTACTGACAGTTGCCGAGCAGTACTTC.

The CDR3 here is CASSLDRDSSYGYTF. The CDR3 DNA is TGCGCCAGCAGCTTAGACCGGGACAGCAGCTATGGCTACACCTTC. The genes are TRBV5-1 and TRBJ1-2; 7 nucleotides align to TRBD1. Losses at the gene ends were 2 bases for V and 4 bases for J; bases not matched to a gene: 8. CDR1 and CDR2 from the germline V gene are SGHRS and YFSETQ. CDR3 size: 15 residues.

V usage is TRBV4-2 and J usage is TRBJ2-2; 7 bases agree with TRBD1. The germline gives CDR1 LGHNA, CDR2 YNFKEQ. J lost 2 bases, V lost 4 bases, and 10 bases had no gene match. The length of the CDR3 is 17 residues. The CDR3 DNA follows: TGTGCCAGCAGCCGGCGGAGAGGGGGCGAAAACACCGGGGAGCTGTTTTTT. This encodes CASSRRRGGENTGELFF.

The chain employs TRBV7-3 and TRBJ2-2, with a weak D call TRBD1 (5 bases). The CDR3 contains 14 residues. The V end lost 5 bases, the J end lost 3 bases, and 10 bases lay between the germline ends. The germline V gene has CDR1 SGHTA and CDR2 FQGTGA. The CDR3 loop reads CASSPQGYTGELFF. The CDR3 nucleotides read TGTGCCAGCAGCCCTCAGGGTTACACCGGGGAGCTGTTTTTT.

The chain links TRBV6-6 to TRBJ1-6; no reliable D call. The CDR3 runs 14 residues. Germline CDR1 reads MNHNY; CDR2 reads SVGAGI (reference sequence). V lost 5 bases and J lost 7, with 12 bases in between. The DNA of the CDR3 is TGTGCCAGCAGTCCCGGCGGGCCGAATTCACCCCTCCACTTT. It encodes CASSPGGPNSPLHF.

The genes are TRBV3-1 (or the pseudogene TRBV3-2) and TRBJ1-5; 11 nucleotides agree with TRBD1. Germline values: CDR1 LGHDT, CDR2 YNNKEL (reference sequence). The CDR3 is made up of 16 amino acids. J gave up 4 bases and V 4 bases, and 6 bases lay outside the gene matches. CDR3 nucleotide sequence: TGTGCCAGCAGCCCGGGGGACAGGGGGAGGAATCAGCCCCAGCATTTT. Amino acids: CASSPGDRGRNQPQHF.

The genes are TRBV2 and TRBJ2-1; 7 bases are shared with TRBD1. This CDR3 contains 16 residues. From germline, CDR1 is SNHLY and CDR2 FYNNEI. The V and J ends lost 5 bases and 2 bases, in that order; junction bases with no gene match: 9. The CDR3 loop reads CASSHTTGFTYNEQFF. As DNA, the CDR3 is TGTGCCAGCAGTCACACGACAGGGTTTACCTACAATGAGCAGTTCTTC.

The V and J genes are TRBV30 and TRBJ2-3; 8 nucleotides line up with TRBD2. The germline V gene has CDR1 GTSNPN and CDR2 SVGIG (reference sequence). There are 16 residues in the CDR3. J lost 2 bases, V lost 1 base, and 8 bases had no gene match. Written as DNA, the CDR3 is TGTGCCTGGAGTGGACGTAGCGGGGCGATCACAGATACGCAGTATTTT. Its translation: CAWSGRSGAITDTQYF.

The chain's CDR3 is CASSYDYSGNTIYF. The DNA of the CDR3 is TGTGCCAGCAGTTACGACTACTCTGGAAACACCATATATTTT. This chain links TRBV6-6 with TRBJ1-3; D is unclear. The germline V gene has CDR1 MNHNY and CDR2 SVGAGI (reference sequence). The germline V and J ends were trimmed by 2 bases and 0 bases, with 5 bases remaining between them. This CDR3 comprises 14 residues.

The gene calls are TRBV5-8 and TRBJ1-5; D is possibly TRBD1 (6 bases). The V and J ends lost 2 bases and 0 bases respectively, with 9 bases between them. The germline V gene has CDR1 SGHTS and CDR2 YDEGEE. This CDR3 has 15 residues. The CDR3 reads CASSLQGFSNQPQHF. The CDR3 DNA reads TGTGCCAGCAGCTTACAGGGATTTAGCAATCAGCCCCAGCATTTT.

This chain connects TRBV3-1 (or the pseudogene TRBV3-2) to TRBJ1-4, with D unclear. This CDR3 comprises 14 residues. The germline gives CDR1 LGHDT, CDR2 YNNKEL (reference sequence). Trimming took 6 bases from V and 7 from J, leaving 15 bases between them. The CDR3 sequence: CASRARGLGEKLFF. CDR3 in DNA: TGTGCCAGCAGGGCGCGGGGTTTAGGTGAAAAACTGTTTTTT.

The CDR3 loop is CASSLAGRSYEQYF. The CDR3 DNA reads as TGTGCCAGCAGCTTGGCGGGGCGTTCCTACGAGCAGTACTTC. The gene calls are TRBV7-2 and TRBJ2-7; TRBD2 is a possible D gene (6 bases). V lost 3 bases to trimming and J lost 1 base, with 10 bases between them. The germline gives CDR1 SGHTA, CDR2 FQGNSA. CDR3 length equals 14 residues. The full variable domain, completed using reference TRBV7-2 and TRBJ2-7, is GAGVSQSPSNKVTEKGKDVELRCDPISGHTALYWYRQSLGQGLEFLIYFQGNSAPDKSGLPSDRFSAERTGGSVSTLTIQRTQQEDSAVYLCASSLAGRSYEQYFGPGTRLTVT.

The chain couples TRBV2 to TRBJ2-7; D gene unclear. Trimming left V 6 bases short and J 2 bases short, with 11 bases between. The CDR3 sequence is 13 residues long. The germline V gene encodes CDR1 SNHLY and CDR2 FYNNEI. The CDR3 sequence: CASRETGAYEQYF. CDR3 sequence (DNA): TGTGCCAGCAGGGAGACCGGTGCCTACGAGCAGTACTTC.

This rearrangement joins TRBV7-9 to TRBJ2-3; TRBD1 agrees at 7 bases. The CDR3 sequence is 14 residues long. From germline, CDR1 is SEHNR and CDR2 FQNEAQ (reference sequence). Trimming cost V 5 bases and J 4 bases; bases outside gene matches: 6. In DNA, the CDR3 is TGTGCCAGCAGCACCAACAGGGGATCAGATACGCAGTATTTT. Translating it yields CASSTNRGSDTQYF.

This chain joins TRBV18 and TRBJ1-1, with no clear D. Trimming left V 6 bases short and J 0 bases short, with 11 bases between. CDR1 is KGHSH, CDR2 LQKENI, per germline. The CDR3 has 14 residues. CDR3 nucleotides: TGTGCCAGCTCCCCCCTGGCGGTGAACACTGAAGCTTTCTTT. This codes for CASSPLAVNTEAFF.